Below are 30 T cell receptor beta chains sequenced from a single sample in a study of identical twins. TCRdb redid the calling of the 5' RACE reads with MiXCR, one entry per CDR3 protein. Of 570,000 or so distinct CDR3 sequences listed, approximately 10% were seen once; the top ten hold 2.5% to 3.5%. The same data also contributed to another study, on yellow fever vaccine responses in identical twins.

The sample consisted of PBMCs. Receptors were obtained from a woman aged 18-29 years in good health.

The table lists this clonotype with a few counts. The CDR3 is CASSVGGISGANVLTF. CDR3 nucleotide sequence: TGTGCCAGCAGCGTAGGTGGGATCTCTGGGGCCAACGTCCTGACTTTC. The chain combines TRBV9 with TRBJ2-6; D not certain. The germline V gene has CDR1 SGDLS and CDR2 YYNGEE. The CDR3 is made up of 16 amino acids. The V end lost 0 bases, the J end lost 0 bases, and 7 bases lay between the germline ends.

The chain is built from TRBV7-6 and TRBJ2-7; D not resolved. The CDR3 runs 13 residues. Germline CDR1 SGHVS, CDR2 FNYEAQ. Trimming took 1 base from V and 8 from J, leaving 12 bases between them. This CDR3 reads CASSLGTPPKQYF. CDR3 nucleotide sequence: TGTGCCAGCAGCTTAGGTACACCACCGAAGCAGTACTTC.

This clonotype came up many times. The chain recombines TRBV12-3 or TRBV12-4 with TRBJ2-3; possibly TRBD2 for D (5 bases). Trimming cost V 8 bases and J 2 bases, with 8 bases left between them. CDR3 size: 12 residues. CDR3 sequence: CASGRDTDTQYF. CDR3 sequence (DNA): TGTGCCAGCGGTCGGGACACAGATACGCAGTATTTT.

This clonotype was detected ten times or more. This chain joins TRBV5-1 and TRBJ2-7, with no clear D. The CDR3 loop spans 16 amino acids. Germline CDR1 is SGHRS and CDR2 is YFSETQ. V was shortened by 4 bases and J by 2 bases, with 19 bases between the two germline ends. The CDR3 coding sequence is TGCGCCAGCAGCCGTCTGGGTTTTTCCATAACCTACGAGCAGTACTTC. Its protein is CASSRLGFSITYEQYF.

This clonotype has more than one count but fewer than ten. This chain's CDR3 is CASSLVLAETQYF. In DNA form, the CDR3 reads TGCGCCAGCAGCTTGGTTCTAGCGGAGACCCAGTACTTC. V gene TRBV5-1 combines with J gene TRBJ2-5; possibly TRBD2 for D (6 bases). Germline CDR1 and CDR2: SGHRS and YFSETQ. The CDR3 runs 13 residues. With 0 bases removed from V and 5 bases from J, the gap between germline ends came to 8 bases.

In its sample, this clonotype was seen a few times. The chain recombines TRBV4-1 with TRBJ2-1, with D tentatively TRBD2 (5 bases). The CDR3 is 17 residues long. Trimming took off 0 bases at V and 4 bases at J, with 16 bases between the two ends. Germline loops: CDR1 MGHRA, CDR2 YSYEKL. The CDR3 coding sequence is TGCGCCAGCAGCCAAGATCGACCGGACTGGATATACAATGAGCAGTTCTTC. Residues: CASSQDRPDWIYNEQFF.

The rearrangement joins TRBV7-2 to TRBJ2-7, with 8 bases that match TRBD2. Germline lookup yields CDR1 SGHTA and CDR2 FQGNSA. The CDR3 sequence is 16 residues long. Unmatched junction bases numbered 12, after V lost 8 bases and J lost 0 bases. The CDR3 sequence is CASGGGLAGHSYEQYF. The CDR3 region has the DNA TGTGCCAGCGGGGGAGGGCTAGCGGGCCACTCCTACGAGCAGTACTTC. Full variable domain (outside the CDR3, taken from reference TRBV7-2 and TRBJ2-7): GAGVSQSPSNKVTEKGKDVELRCDPISGHTALYWYRQSLGQGLEFLIYFQGNSAPDKSGLPSDRFSAERTGGSVSTLTIQRTQQEDSAVYLCASGGGLAGHSYEQYFGPGTRLTVT.

In this sample, this clonotype turned up a few times. The chain has TRBV24-1 and TRBJ2-1; D is perhaps TRBD2 (6 bases). Trimming pared 3 bases from V and 10 bases from J, leaving 21 bases between. This CDR3 region has 16 residues. Germline V CDR1 and CDR2: KGHDR, SFDVKD. The DNA for the CDR3 is TGTGCCACCAGTGATCCAGCGGGCCAGCATGTCAGGGAGCAGTTCTTC. Protein: CATSDPAGQHVREQFF.

Only a few counts were recorded for this clonotype. The chain recombines TRBV5-5 with TRBJ2-5; D may match TRBD1 or TRBD2 (5 bases each). Trimming shortened V by 5 bases and J by 2 bases, and 19 bases separated the two germline ends. CDR3 size: 16 residues. Germline values: CDR1 SGHKS, CDR2 YYEKEE (reference sequence). The CDR3 protein is CASSGARAGLQETQYF. CDR3 coding DNA: TGTGCCAGCAGTGGGGCCCGGGCGGGCCTTCAAGAGACCCAGTACTTC. The whole variable domain, filled in from reference TRBV5-5 and TRBJ2-5, reads DAGVTQSPTHLIKTRGQQVTLRCSPISGHKSVSWYQQVLGQGPQFIFQYYEKEERGRGNFPDRFSARQFPNYSSELNVNALLLGDSALYLCASSGARAGLQETQYFGPGTRLLVL.

This clonotype was seen many times. The rearrangement joins TRBV5-8 to TRBJ1-6; D uncertain. This CDR3 comprises 14 residues. The V end was cut by 1 base, the J end by 12 bases, with 14 bases between. The germline V gene has CDR1 SGHTS and CDR2 YDEGEE. The DNA for the CDR3 is TGTGCCAGCAGCTTGAAGCCCCCCGGTGGACCCCTCCACTTT. This translates into CASSLKPPGGPLHF.

The V and J genes are TRBV11-2 and TRBJ2-7; no definite D call. Germline CDR1 and CDR2: SGHAT and FQNNGV. Trimming stripped 1 base from V and 2 bases from J, with 15 bases between. The CDR3 is 16 amino acids. CDR3 in amino acids: CASSLVIGVLAYEQYF. The CDR3 DNA sequence: TGTGCCAGCAGCTTAGTTATTGGGGTTCTGGCCTACGAGCAGTACTTC.

The gene calls are TRBV20-1 and TRBJ2-5, with TRBD1 matching 9 bases. This CDR3 has 14 residues. Germline CDR1 reads DFQATT; CDR2 reads SNEGSKA (reference sequence). Unmatched junction bases numbered 4, after V lost 3 bases and J lost 2 bases. CDR3 region: CSARTGGVQETQYF. For the CDR3, the DNA is TGCAGTGCTAGGACAGGGGGAGTACAAGAGACCCAGTACTTC.

This clonotype showed up just a few times. The chain joins TRBV20-1 to TRBJ2-7, with 9 bases that match TRBD2. The germline V gene has CDR1 DFQATT and CDR2 SNEGSKA (reference sequence). The length of the CDR3 is 14 residues. V trimming: 3 bases; J trimming: 6 bases; junction bases outside the gene matches: 9. The CDR3 DNA follows: TGCAGTGCTAGGGTTAGCGGGAGTATAGGCGAGCAGTACTTC. It specifies CSARVSGSIGEQYF.

This clonotype was observed at least ten times. The V gene is TRBV20-1, the J gene TRBJ2-3; D is unresolved. This CDR3 contains 12 residues. The germline V gene has CDR1 DFQATT and CDR2 SNEGSKA (reference sequence). The CDR3 bases are TGCAGCTCGCGACAAACCACAGATACGCAGTATTTT. This encodes CSSRQTTDTQYF.

This clonotype showed up just a few times. V and J are TRBV29-1 and TRBJ2-2, with D possibly called TRBD1 or TRBD2 (6 bases each). The CDR3 contains 14 residues. Germline-derived CDR1 and CDR2 are SQVTM and ANQGSEA. V gave up 4 bases and J gave up 6 bases, with 15 bases separating them. CDR3 loop: CSVVDPGAPGELFF. In DNA, the CDR3 is TGCAGCGTTGTAGACCCGGGGGCCCCCGGGGAGCTGTTTTTT.

To note about this clonotype: At one end, the junction sequence differs from germline, possibly due to a read error. The chain uses TRBV2 and TRBJ2-5; no reliable D call. CDR3 length: 15 amino acids. Germline CDR1 and CDR2: SNHLY and FYNNEI. CDR3 region: CASSEGLSRQETQYF. CDR3 nucleotides: TGTGCCAGCAGCGAAGGTTTGTCTAGACAAGAGACCCAGTACTTC.

This clonotype has only a few counts. The V and J genes are TRBV29-1 and TRBJ1-2; 7 bases align to TRBD1. The CDR3 totals 13 residues. The trim removed 3 bases at V and 5 bases at J, leaving 6 bases unmatched. Per the germline V gene, CDR1 is SQVTM and CDR2 is ANQGSEA. The CDR3 reads CSVDWSGGYGYTF. The CDR3 DNA reads TGCAGCGTTGATTGGTCAGGGGGGTATGGCTACACCTTC.

The chain couples TRBV20-1 to TRBJ1-5, with D possibly being TRBD1 (5 bases). From germline, CDR1 is DFQATT and CDR2 SNEGSKA (reference sequence). Trimming left V 0 bases short and J 7 bases short, with 16 bases between. The CDR3 is 15 residues long. In DNA form, the CDR3 reads TGCAGTGCTAGAGATTATGCAGGAGAGGGGCAGCCCCAGCATTTT. It is translated as CSARDYAGEGQPQHF.

This clonotype was seen ten or more times. The chain's CDR3 is CASSQGQANYGYTF. CDR3 coding DNA: TGCGCCAGCAGCCAGGGACAAGCTAACTATGGCTACACCTTC. The V gene is TRBV5-1, the J gene TRBJ1-2; weak D call: TRBD1 (6 bases). V dropped 4 bases and J dropped 0 bases, with 10 bases sitting between them. CDR3 length equals 14 residues. Germline V gene data show CDR1 as SGHRS and CDR2 as YFSETQ.

This clonotype came up many times. The J gene is TRBJ2-3, the V gene TRBV9; TRBD2 agrees at 8 bases. The trim removed 4 bases at V and 1 base at J, leaving 2 bases unmatched. CDR1 SGDLS and CDR2 YYNGEE come from the germline V gene. This CDR3 has 14 residues. CDR3 sequence: CASSISGGTDTQYF. Written as DNA, the CDR3 is TGTGCCAGCAGCATTAGCGGGGGCACAGATACGCAGTATTTT.

The rearrangement uses TRBV19 and TRBJ2-5; 9 bases map to TRBD1. This CDR3 comprises 16 residues. Germline values: CDR1 LNHDA, CDR2 SQIVND (reference sequence). V trimming: 6 bases; J trimming: 2 bases; junction bases outside the gene matches: 10. CDR3 residues: CASRQTGTGRQETQYF. The CDR3 region has the DNA TGTGCCAGTAGGCAGACCGGGACAGGGAGACAAGAGACCCAGTACTTC.

This clonotype was observed a few times. The CDR3: CAISESGERTGELFF. The CDR3 bases are TGTGCCATCAGTGAGTCGGGGGAACGGACCGGGGAGCTGTTTTTT. The chain employs TRBV10-3 and TRBJ2-2, with D perhaps assigned TRBD1 or TRBD2 (5 bases each). CDR1 is ENHRY and CDR2 is SYGVKD in the germline V gene. This CDR3 region has 15 residues. Trimming shortened V by 0 bases and J by 5 bases, and 10 bases separated the two germline ends.

V and J are TRBV29-1 and TRBJ2-3; maybe TRBD2 (5 bases). V lost 4 bases and J 2 bases, leaving 19 bases between the germline ends. This CDR3 region has 16 residues. From germline, CDR1 is SQVTM and CDR2 ANQGSEA. CDR3 amino acids: CSVGSTTRGATDTQYF. DNA of the CDR3: TGCAGCGTTGGGTCAACGACACGGGGTGCCACAGATACGCAGTATTTT.

This clonotype was seen repeatedly, ten times or more. CDR3 sequence reads: CASSLSSLGEKLFF. The CDR3 coding sequence is TGCGCCAGCAGCTTGAGCAGCTTAGGAGAAAAACTGTTTTTT. The genes are TRBV5-1 and TRBJ1-4; D gene ambiguous. V shed 1 base and J shed 8 bases, with 12 bases lying between them. CDR3 size: 14 residues. Per the germline V gene, CDR1 is SGHRS and CDR2 is YFSETQ.

In this sample, this clonotype turned up many times. The chain is built from TRBV12-3 or TRBV12-4 and TRBJ2-3; D is undetermined. The CDR3 totals 13 residues. Trimming took off 6 bases at V and 4 bases at J, with 11 bases between the two ends. The CDR3 loop reads CASRAHGADTQYF. The CDR3 DNA reads as TGTGCCAGCAGGGCGCATGGGGCAGATACGCAGTATTTT.

This clonotype was detected only a few times. CDR3 sequence reads: CASTDKSNQPQHF. For the CDR3, the DNA is TGTGCCAGCACGGACAAGAGCAATCAGCCCCAGCATTTT. V usage is TRBV6-2 or TRBV6-3 and J usage is TRBJ1-5, with D perhaps matching TRBD1 (5 bases). The CDR3 covers 13 residues. Germline V gene data show CDR1 as MNHEY and CDR2 as SVGEGT. Trimming removed 7 bases from V and 1 base from J, with 8 bases in between.

The chain couples TRBV27 to TRBJ2-5; D is ambiguous. From germline, CDR1 is MNHEY and CDR2 SMNVEV (reference sequence). The CDR3 runs 13 residues. The V end was cut by 1 base, the J end by 5 bases, with 8 bases between. The CDR3 loop reads CASSLYPRETQYF. CDR3 nucleotides: TGTGCCAGCAGTTTATATCCTCGGGAGACCCAGTACTTC.

This CDR3 reads CSADSWGPEKTQYF. The CDR3 DNA sequence: TGCAGTGCGGATAGTTGGGGCCCCGAAAAGACCCAGTACTTC. The chain uses TRBV20-1 and TRBJ2-5, with a tentative D call TRBD1 (5 bases). CDR3 size: 14 residues. The germline V and J ends were trimmed by 6 bases and 6 bases, with 20 bases remaining between them. The germline gives CDR1 DFQATT, CDR2 SNEGSKA (reference sequence).

This clonotype occurred a few times. For the CDR3, the DNA is TGTGCCAGCTTACAGGGGGCTCGGGATTCACCCCTCCACTTT. Protein: CASLQGARDSPLHF. The genes are TRBV2 and TRBJ1-6; 9 bases line up with TRBD1. Germline CDR1 and CDR2: SNHLY and FYNNEI. CDR3 length: 14 amino acids. With V trimmed by 8 bases and J by 8 bases, 7 bases remained unmatched.

The CDR3 DNA reads as TGCGCCAGCAGCCCTGCTGCGGGGGGCTCCTACGAGCAGTACTTC. It translates to CASSPAAGGSYEQYF. The chain carries TRBV4-1 and TRBJ2-7, with 8 bases that match TRBD2. This CDR3 spans 15 amino acids. Trimming cost V 4 bases and J 0 bases; bases outside gene matches: 5. In germline, CDR1 is MGHRA, CDR2 YSYEKL.